This T cell receptor beta chain was recovered during a study of blood T cell repertoires in COVID-19. Original processing methods: Reference gene primers were amplified, and this amplification served to estimate nucleated cell counts. Measured with immunoSEQ multiplex PCR; TCRdb has only the in-frame clones, and not every one. V, J and clone size derive from that table, while D and trimming were established from the DNA sequence. The sample contains 150,000 to 170,000 clones, roughly four fifths of which appear only once. Germline-derived CDR1 and CDR2 are SNHLY and FYNNEI. V lost 6 bases to trimming and J lost 1 base, with 16 bases between them. The CDR3 is 16 residues long. In its sample, this clone was seen many times.

This receptor was identified in a man in his fifties or sixties who had recovered from COVID-19. The genes are TRBV2 and TRBJ1-5; D possibly corresponds to TRBD1 (5 bases). The material sequenced was PBMCs or T cells enriched from blood (not recorded which). In nucleotides, the CDR3 is TGTGCCAGCAGGGGACGGGAGGGCCTCAGCAATCAGCCCCAGCATTTT. This translates into CASRGREGLSNQPQHF.